Here is one TCR beta chain with its context. This record comes from a study of blood T cell repertoires in COVID-19. The protocol was immunoSEQ multiplex PCR, while the TCRdb copy is restricted to in-frame clones and leaves out a portion. The sample contains some 120,000 clones, about 85% of which appear only once. Germline CDR1 is SGHAT and CDR2 is FQNNGV. This CDR3 has 11 amino acids. The V end lost 6 bases, the J end lost 10 bases, and 10 bases lay between the germline ends. The specimen was peripheral blood. The chain recombines TRBV11-2 with TRBJ2-1, with D unresolved. The sequence came from a man aged 60-69 years with acute or convalescent COVID-19. As DNA, the CDR3 is TGTGCCAGCAGTTCCGGGTGGGAGCAGTTCTTC. It specifies CASSSGWEQFF.